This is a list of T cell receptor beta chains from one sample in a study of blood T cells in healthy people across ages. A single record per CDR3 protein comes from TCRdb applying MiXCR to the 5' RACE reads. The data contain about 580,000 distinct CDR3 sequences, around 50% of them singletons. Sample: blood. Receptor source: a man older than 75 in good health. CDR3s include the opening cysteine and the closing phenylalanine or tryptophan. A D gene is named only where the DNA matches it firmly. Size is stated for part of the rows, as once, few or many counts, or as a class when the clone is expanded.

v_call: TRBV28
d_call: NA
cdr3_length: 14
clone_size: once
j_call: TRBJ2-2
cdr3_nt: TGTGCCAGCAGGGCGGACAGAAACACCGGGGAGCTGTTTTTT
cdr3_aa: CASRADRNTGELFF

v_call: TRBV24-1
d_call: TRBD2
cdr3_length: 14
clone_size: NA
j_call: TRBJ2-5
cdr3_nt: TGTGCCACCAGTGAACTAGCGGGAGCAGAGACCCAGTACTTC
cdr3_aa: CATSELAGAETQYF

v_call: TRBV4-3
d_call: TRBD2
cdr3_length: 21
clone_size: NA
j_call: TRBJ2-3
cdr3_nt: TGCGCCAGCAGCCAAGAGAGGGGCTTGGCAGCGGGAGGCCTTAGCGTAGATACGCAGTATTTT
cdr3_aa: CASSQERGLAAGGLSVDTQYF

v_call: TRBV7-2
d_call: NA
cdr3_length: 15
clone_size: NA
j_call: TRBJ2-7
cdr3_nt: TGTGCCAGCAGCTTCGGTGGGAGTAAATCCTACGAGCAGTACTTC
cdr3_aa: CASSFGGSKSYEQYF

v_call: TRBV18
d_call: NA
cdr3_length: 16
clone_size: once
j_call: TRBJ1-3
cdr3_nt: TGTGCCAGCTCACCCTCGGACGGGACTTCTGGAAACACCATATATTTT
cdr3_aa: CASSPSDGTSGNTIYF

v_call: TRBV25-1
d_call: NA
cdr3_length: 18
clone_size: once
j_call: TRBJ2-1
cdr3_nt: TGTGCCAGCGCTACAACGAGGGGGGGAAGGAGCTCCTACAAGGAGCAGTTCTTC
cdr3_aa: CASATTRGGRSSYKEQFF

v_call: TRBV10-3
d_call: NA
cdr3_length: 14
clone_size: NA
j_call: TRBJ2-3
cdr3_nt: TGTGCCATCAGTGAACTACAGGGTACAGATACGCAGTATTTT
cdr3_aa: CAISELQGTDTQYF

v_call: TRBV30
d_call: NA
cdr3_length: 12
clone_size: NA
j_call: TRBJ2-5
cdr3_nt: TGTGCCTGGAGTGGGGGCAAAGAGACCCAGTACTTC
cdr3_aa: CAWSGGKETQYF

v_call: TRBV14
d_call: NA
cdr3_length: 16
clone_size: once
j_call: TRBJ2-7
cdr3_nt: TGTGCCAGCAGCCAACCGGTCCGGGGTTTTGACTACGAGCAGTACTTC
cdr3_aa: CASSQPVRGFDYEQYF

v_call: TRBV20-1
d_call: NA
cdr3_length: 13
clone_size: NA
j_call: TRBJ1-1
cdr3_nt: TGCAGTGCAGAAACGCGGAAGGACACTGAAGCTTTCTTT
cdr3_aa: CSAETRKDTEAFF

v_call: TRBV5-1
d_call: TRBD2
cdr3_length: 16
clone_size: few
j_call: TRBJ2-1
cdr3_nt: TGCGCCAGCAGCCCCCTGACTAGCGGGAGTTTAAATGAGCAGTTCTTC
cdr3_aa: CASSPLTSGSLNEQFF

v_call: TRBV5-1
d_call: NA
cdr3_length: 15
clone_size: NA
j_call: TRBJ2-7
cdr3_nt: TGCGCCAGCAGCTTGTTCGCCCCCTCCTACAATGAGCAGTACTTC
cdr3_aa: CASSLFAPSYNEQYF

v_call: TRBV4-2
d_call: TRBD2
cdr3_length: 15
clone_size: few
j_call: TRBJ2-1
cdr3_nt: TGTGCCAGCAGCCAAGTGCTAGCGGGAAACAATGAGCAGTTCTTC
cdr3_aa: CASSQVLAGNNEQFF

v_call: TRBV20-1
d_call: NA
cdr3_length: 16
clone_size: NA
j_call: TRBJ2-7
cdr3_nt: TGCAGTGCTACCGGAAGGCCAGCTGGAATCTCCTACGAGCAGTACTTC
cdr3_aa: CSATGRPAGISYEQYF

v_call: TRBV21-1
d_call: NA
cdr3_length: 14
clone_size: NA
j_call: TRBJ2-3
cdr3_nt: TGTGCCAGGGGGGACAGGGGGGGCACAGATACGCAGTATTTT
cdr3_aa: CARGDRGGTDTQYF

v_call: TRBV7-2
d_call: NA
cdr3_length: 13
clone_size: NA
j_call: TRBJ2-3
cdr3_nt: TGTGCCAGCAGCTTAAGGCAGGCAGATACGCAGTATTTT
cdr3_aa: CASSLRQADTQYF

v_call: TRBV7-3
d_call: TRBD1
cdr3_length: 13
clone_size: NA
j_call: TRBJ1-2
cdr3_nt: TGTGCCAGCAGCGGGGGACAGCTCTATGGCTACACCTTC
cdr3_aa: CASSGGQLYGYTF

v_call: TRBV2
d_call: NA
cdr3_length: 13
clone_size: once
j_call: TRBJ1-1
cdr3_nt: TGTGCCAGCAGTGCGGACGGAGGGACTGAAGCTTTCTTT
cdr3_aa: CASSADGGTEAFF

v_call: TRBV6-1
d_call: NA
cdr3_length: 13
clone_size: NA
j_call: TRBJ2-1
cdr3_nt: TGTGCCAGCAGCACAGGTCCCCAAGAGACCCAGTTCTTC
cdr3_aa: CASSTGPQETQFF

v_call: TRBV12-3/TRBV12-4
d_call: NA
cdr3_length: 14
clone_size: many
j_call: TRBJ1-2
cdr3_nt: TGTGCCAGCAGTTCGTCGGTACGGTCTCAGGGCTACACCTTC
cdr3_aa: CASSSSVRSQGYTF

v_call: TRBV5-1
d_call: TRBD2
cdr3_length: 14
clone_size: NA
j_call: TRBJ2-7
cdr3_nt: TGCGCCAGCAGCTGGAGCGGGGGAGACTACGAGCAGTACTTC
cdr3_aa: CASSWSGGDYEQYF

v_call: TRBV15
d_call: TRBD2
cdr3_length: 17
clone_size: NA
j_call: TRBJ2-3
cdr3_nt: TGTGCCACCAGCAGAGTCAGGAGCGGGAGGACCTCAGATACGCAGTATTTT
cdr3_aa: CATSRVRSGRTSDTQYF

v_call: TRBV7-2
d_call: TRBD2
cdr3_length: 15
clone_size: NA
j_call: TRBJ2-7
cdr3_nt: TGTGCCAGCAGCTTATTTAGCGGGACTTCCTACGAGCAGTACTTC
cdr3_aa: CASSLFSGTSYEQYF

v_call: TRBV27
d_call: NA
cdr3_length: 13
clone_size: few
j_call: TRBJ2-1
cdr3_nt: TGTGCCAGCACCGCCGGGCCCAGAGGTGAGCAGTTCTTC
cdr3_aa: CASTAGPRGEQFF

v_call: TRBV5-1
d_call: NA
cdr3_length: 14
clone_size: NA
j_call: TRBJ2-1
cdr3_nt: TGCGCCAGCAGCATCCAGGGTGGGAACAATGAGCAGTTCTTC
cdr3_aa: CASSIQGGNNEQFF

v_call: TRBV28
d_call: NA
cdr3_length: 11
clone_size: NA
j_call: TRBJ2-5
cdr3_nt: TGTGCCAGCAGTTTGGAGGGCAGAGGGTACTTC
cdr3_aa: CASSLEGRGYF

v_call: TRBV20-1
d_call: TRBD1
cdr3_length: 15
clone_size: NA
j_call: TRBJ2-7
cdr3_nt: TGCAGTGCCGCCACTACAGGGGGCAGGCCCTACGAGCAGTACTTC
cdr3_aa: CSAATTGGRPYEQYF